The clone carrying this T cell receptor beta chain was seen once. Its specificity is not known. This specimen belongs to a study of cytomegalovirus exposure and HLA in healthy donors. Study observations and caveats: It was found in a later analysis that first-cohort TCR clusters tended to co-occur in the 120 validation repertoires. Reports showed the classifier diagnosing cytomegalovirus status with high specificity and sensitivity.

V lost 0 bases, J lost 4 bases, and 7 bases lay in between. The CDR3 spans 13 residues. Germline V gene data show CDR1 as MNHNY and CDR2 as SVGAGI (reference sequence). Assay: immunoSEQ multiplex PCR; the TCRdb copy retains only in-frame clones and omits some. The data show roughly 300,000 clones, more than 75% seen once. The source of this sequence is a woman aged 18-35 years in good health and CMV-seronegative. This chain uses TRBV6-6 with TRBJ2-7; D is ambiguous. The specimen sequenced was PBMCs. The CDR3, as DNA: TGTGCCAGCAGTTACTCGATCGCGTACGAGCAGTACTTC. Amino acids: CASSYSIAYEQYF.